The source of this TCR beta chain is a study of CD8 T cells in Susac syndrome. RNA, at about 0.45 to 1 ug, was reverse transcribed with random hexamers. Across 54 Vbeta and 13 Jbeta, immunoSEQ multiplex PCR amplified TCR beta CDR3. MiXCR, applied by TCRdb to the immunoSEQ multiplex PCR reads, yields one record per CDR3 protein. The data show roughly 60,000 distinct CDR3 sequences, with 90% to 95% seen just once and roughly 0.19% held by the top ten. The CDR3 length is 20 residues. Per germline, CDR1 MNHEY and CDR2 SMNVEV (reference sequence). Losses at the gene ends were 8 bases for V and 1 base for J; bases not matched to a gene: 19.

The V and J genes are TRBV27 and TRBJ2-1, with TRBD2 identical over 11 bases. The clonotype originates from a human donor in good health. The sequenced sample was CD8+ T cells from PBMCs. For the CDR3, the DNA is TGTGCCAGCCTCTTTTATGGGTGGGGCACTAGCGGGGGTTCCTACAATGAGCAGTTCTTC. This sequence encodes CASLFYGWGTSGGSYNEQFF.